One sample yielded the 31 T cell receptor beta chains listed below, sequenced in a study of Ad26.COV2.S vaccination and SARS-CoV-2 variants. The data were produced by immunoSEQ multiplex PCR, yet TCRdb's version contains in-frame clones alone and is incomplete. The sample includes 360,000 or so clones, more than 75% of them seen just once. Treatment indicated: roughly 19 received Ad26.COV2.S at low or high dose, single or two shots; about 5 received placebo; per-sample allocation not given. Following the first vaccine or placebo injection, samples were taken on day 63. This sample comprised peripheral blood, obtained in a trial of Ad26.COV2.S vaccine versus placebo. These receptors were obtained from a person between 18 and 60 years old who received the Ad26.COV2.S COVID-19 vaccine or a placebo.

This clone was recorded once. The chain couples TRBV30 to TRBJ1-5; D call uncertain. This CDR3 spans 13 amino acids. Trimming cost V 0 bases and J 2 bases, with 5 bases left between them. The germline V gene has CDR1 GTSNPN and CDR2 SVGIG (reference sequence). The CDR3 loop is CAWSVDGNQPQHF. The CDR3 DNA reads as TGTGCCTGGAGTGTGGATGGCAATCAGCCCCAGCATTTT. Full variable domain (rest looked up from reference TRBV30 and TRBJ1-5): SQTIHQWPATLVQPVGSPLSLECTVEGTSNPNLYWYRQAAGRGLQLLFYSVGIGQISSEVPQNLSASRPQDRQFILSSKKLLLSDSGFYLCAWSVDGNQPQHFGDGTRLSIL.

This clone appeared a single time. The chain uses TRBV5-4 and TRBJ2-4; D perhaps matches TRBD2 (5 bases). Trimming left V 0 bases short and J 1 base short, with 11 bases between. CDR1 and CDR2 (germline): SGHNT, YYREEE (reference sequence). The CDR3 has 16 residues. In nucleotides, the CDR3 is TGTGCCAGCAGCTTGGGAGGGTTAACTGCCAAAAACATTCAGTACTTC. It encodes CASSLGGLTAKNIQYF.

The V gene is TRBV9, the J gene TRBJ1-1; D gene uncertain. CDR1 is SGDLS and CDR2 is YYNGEE in the germline V gene. Trimming took off 3 bases at V and 5 bases at J, with 14 bases between the two ends. The CDR3 is 14 residues long. The CDR3 coding sequence is TGTGCCAGCAGCGCCGACGGTGGGAGAACTGAAGCTTTCTTT. It translates to CASSADGGRTEAFF.

This chain uses TRBV14 with TRBJ1-1; no reliable D call. Germline loops: CDR1 SGHDN, CDR2 FVKESK. With 3 bases removed from V and 4 bases from J, the gap between germline ends came to 12 bases. This CDR3 spans 14 amino acids. CDR3 sequence: CASSHQGLGTEAFF. CDR3 DNA: TGTGCCAGCAGCCATCAAGGGTTGGGCACTGAAGCTTTCTTT.

This chain links TRBV4-1 with TRBJ2-7; no reliable D call. V was trimmed by 4 bases and J by 3 bases, leaving 13 bases between them. This CDR3 comprises 14 residues. The germline CDR1 and CDR2 sequences are MGHRA and YSYEKL. The CDR3 protein is CASSPTPSNYEQYF. In DNA form, the CDR3 reads TGCGCCAGCAGCCCGACTCCCTCTAACTACGAGCAGTACTTC.

The CDR3 DNA is TGTGCCAGCAGCCAAGTCGGACCCCCAGGGGGCCTAGCCAAAAACATTCAGTACTTC. Amino acid sequence: CASSQVGPPGGLAKNIQYF. The J gene is TRBJ2-4, the V gene TRBV3-1 (or the pseudogene TRBV3-2); TRBD1 matches 8 bases. V gave up 1 base and J gave up 0 bases; unmatched junction bases: 11. Looked up from germline, CDR1 is LGHDT and CDR2 is YNNKEL (reference sequence). CDR3 size: 19 residues.

The table lists this clone with a few counts. This chain links TRBV6-1 with TRBJ1-5, with a possible D match to TRBD1 (5 bases). Per the germline V gene, CDR1 is MNHNS and CDR2 is SASEGT. The length of the CDR3 is 10 residues. V shed 3 bases and J shed 13 bases, with 7 bases lying between them. The CDR3 loop is CASSDDRQHF. CDR3 coding DNA: TGTGCCAGCAGTGACGACAGACAGCATTTT.

The V and J genes are TRBV19 and TRBJ1-2; TRBD1 matches 10 bases. From germline, CDR1 is LNHDA and CDR2 SQIVND (reference sequence). This CDR3 spans 16 amino acids. After removal of 9 bases from V and 2 bases from J, the junction contained 12 bases not matched to a gene. The CDR3 nucleotides are TGTGCCAGCACGACAGGGGGCCAGACCCTCAACTATGGCTACACCTTC. The encoded protein is CASTTGGQTLNYGYTF.

The chain carries TRBV3-1 (or the pseudogene TRBV3-2) and TRBJ2-2, with a possible D match to TRBD1 (6 bases). CDR1 and CDR2 (germline): LGHDT, YNNKEL (reference sequence). V shed 4 bases and J shed 5 bases, with 11 bases lying between them. The CDR3 is made up of 14 amino acids. The CDR3 is CASSPQGGTGELFF. CDR3 in DNA: TGTGCCAGCAGCCCACAGGGTGGAACCGGGGAGCTGTTTTTT.

The rearrangement joins TRBV7-8 to TRBJ2-1; TRBD2 aligns across 7 bases. The CDR3 has 14 amino acids. Unmatched junction bases numbered 5, after V lost 2 bases and J lost 7 bases. Per the germline V gene, CDR1 is SGHVS and CDR2 is FQNEAQ. The CDR3 region is CASSLPRGGNEQFF. The CDR3, as DNA: TGTGCCAGCAGCTTACCACGGGGAGGGAATGAGCAGTTCTTC.

CDR3 residues: CASSQIQWPYGYTF. The CDR3 nucleotides are TGTGCCAGCAGTCAAATACAATGGCCCTATGGCTACACCTTC. The J gene is TRBJ1-2, the V gene TRBV14; D remains ambiguous. The CDR3 extends over 14 amino acids. V gave up 6 bases and J gave up 4 bases, with 15 bases separating them. Germline CDR1 reads SGHDN; CDR2 reads FVKESK.

The chain uses TRBV25-1 and TRBJ2-2; 7 bases agree with TRBD2. V trimming: 3 bases; J trimming: 6 bases; junction bases outside the gene matches: 16. CDR3 length: 18 amino acids. Germline assignment: CDR1 MGHDK and CDR2 SYGVNS. Here the CDR3 DNA reads TGTGCCAGCAGTGAGATGGGCCCCACAGCGGGGAAGTCCGGGGAGCTGTTTTTT. Translation: CASSEMGPTAGKSGELFF.

The chain has TRBV27 and TRBJ2-7; D may be TRBD1 (5 bases). The V end lost 2 bases, the J end lost 0 bases, and 11 bases lay between the germline ends. Germline assignment: CDR1 MNHEY and CDR2 SMNVEV (reference sequence). CDR3 length equals 15 residues. CDR3 protein: CASSLGRAGSYEQYF. The CDR3 DNA is TGTGCCAGCAGTTTAGGCAGGGCTGGCTCCTACGAGCAGTACTTC.

The gene calls are TRBV6-5 and TRBJ1-5; D is perhaps TRBD1 (5 bases). This CDR3 contains 16 residues. Trimming took 4 bases from V and 2 from J, leaving 15 bases between them. CDR1 and CDR2 from the germline V gene are MNHEY and SVGAGI. The CDR3 nucleotides are TGTGCCAGCAGTTCCGCGAGACAGCGGGGCAATCAGCCCCAGCATTTT. Its translation is CASSSARQRGNQPQHF.

The CDR3 reads CASSQEPYLQYNEQFF. The CDR3 coding sequence is TGCGCCAGCAGCCAAGAACCTTACCTTCAATACAATGAGCAGTTCTTC. The chain uses TRBV4-1 and TRBJ2-1; D gene unclear. Germline V gene data show CDR1 as MGHRA and CDR2 as YSYEKL. The V end was cut by 0 bases, the J end by 4 bases, with 13 bases between. This CDR3 is built from 16 residues.

The chain is built from TRBV3-1 (or the pseudogene TRBV3-2) and TRBJ1-6; D is unclear. Germline CDR1 is LGHDT and CDR2 is YNNKEL (reference sequence). Trimming took 10 bases from V and 0 from J, leaving 10 bases between them. The CDR3 totals 14 residues. The CDR3 spells CATAGSSYNSPLHF. Here the CDR3 DNA reads TGTGCCACCGCCGGGAGCTCCTATAATTCACCCCTCCACTTT.

The chain carries TRBV20-1 and TRBJ1-1; D is undetermined. There are 11 residues in the CDR3. V lost 3 bases and J 1 base, leaving 3 bases between the germline ends. Germline V gives CDR1 DFQATT, CDR2 SNEGSKA (reference sequence). In DNA form, the CDR3 reads TGCAGTGCTAGGGCGAACACTGAAGCTTTCTTT. The encoded protein is CSARANTEAFF.

This clone was seen a few times. The V and J genes are TRBV5-1 and TRBJ1-1, with 7 nucleotides matching TRBD1. Per germline, CDR1 SGHRS and CDR2 YFSETQ. CDR3 length: 16 residues. Losses at the gene ends were 4 bases for V and 5 bases for J; bases not matched to a gene: 14. Here the CDR3 reads CASSGTLMTGKTEAFF. Written as DNA, the CDR3 is TGCGCCAGCAGCGGAACTCTGATGACAGGGAAGACTGAAGCTTTCTTT. The complete variable domain, with remaining parts taken from reference TRBV5-1 and TRBJ1-1, reads KAGVTQTPRYLIKTRGQQVTLSCSPISGHRSVSWYQQTPGQGLQFLFEYFSETQRNKGNFPGRFSGRQFSNSRSEMNVSTLELGDSALYLCASSGTLMTGKTEAFFGQGTRLTVV.

The genes are TRBV9 and TRBJ2-2; 9 bases match TRBD1. The V and J ends lost 0 bases and 7 bases, in that order; junction bases with no gene match: 7. Germline V gene sequence: CDR1 SGDLS, CDR2 YYNGEE. The CDR3 sequence is 16 residues long. CDR3 DNA sequence: TGTGCCAGCAGCGTAGACTGGACAGGGGTTGTCGGGGAGCTGTTTTTT. Protein sequence: CASSVDWTGVVGELFF.

The chain joins TRBV19 to TRBJ1-2, with 7 positions matching TRBD1. The germline V gene encodes CDR1 LNHDA and CDR2 SQIVND (reference sequence). After removal of 4 bases from V and 8 bases from J, the junction contained 10 bases not matched to a gene. The CDR3 covers 14 residues. CDR3 in amino acids: CASSTTRQGRGYTF. The CDR3 DNA sequence: TGTGCCAGTAGTACAACAAGACAGGGCCGCGGCTACACCTTC.

This clone occurred a few times. The chain couples TRBV27 to TRBJ1-5; possible D gene TRBD1, 5 bases. CDR3 length: 16 residues. Germline V gene data show CDR1 as MNHEY and CDR2 as SMNVEV (reference sequence). Trimming removed 6 bases at V and 2 bases at J, with 17 bases between. CDR3 in amino acids: CASSPQDRGGNQPQHF. The CDR3 nucleotides are TGTGCCAGCAGCCCCCAGGATCGGGGGGGCAATCAGCCCCAGCATTTT.

This clone was seen a handful of times. The J gene is TRBJ1-2, the V gene TRBV18; the D is unclear. Germline CDR1 is KGHSH and CDR2 is LQKENI. CDR3 length: 13 amino acids. Between the trimmed V and J ends, which lost 2 bases and 2 bases, there was a span of 6 bases. CDR3 residues: CASSPMGNYGYTF. The CDR3, as DNA: TGTGCCAGCTCACCAATGGGGAACTATGGCTACACCTTC.

This clone came up a few times. One end of the junction is discordant with germline, which a read error may explain. The chain has TRBV7-7 and TRBJ2-1; 12 bases agree with TRBD1. Looked up from germline, CDR1 is SSHAT and CDR2 is FNYEAQ (reference sequence). This CDR3 comprises 15 residues. CDR3 sequence (DNA): TGTGCTAGCAGCTTGGGGACAGGGGGCCACAATGAGCAGTTCTTC. The encoded protein is CASSLGTGGHNEQFF. The variable domain in full, completed from reference TRBV7-7 and TRBJ2-1, reads GAGVSQSPRYKVTKRGQDVTLRCDPISSHATLYWYQQALGQGPEFLTYFNYEAQPDKSGLPSDRFSAERPEGSISTLTIQRTEQRDSAMYRCASSLGTGGHNEQFFGPGTRLTVL.

The V gene is TRBV9, the J gene TRBJ1-1; D may be TRBD1 (6 bases). This CDR3 has 13 residues. Germline V gene lookup returns CDR1 SGDLS and CDR2 YYNGEE. The V and J ends lost 3 bases and 5 bases respectively, with 11 bases between them. The CDR3 DNA sequence: TGTGCCAGCAGCGAAGGACAGCGGACTGAAGCTTTCTTT. Residues: CASSEGQRTEAFF.

The sample holds one count of this clone. This sequence joins TRBV27 and TRBJ1-5, with D possibly being TRBD1 (5 bases). The V gene lost 5 bases and the J gene lost 4 bases, with 9 bases spanning the gap. There are 13 residues in the CDR3. CDR1 and CDR2 (germline): MNHEY, SMNVEV (reference sequence). The DNA of the CDR3 is TGTGCCAGCAGTCTACAGGTTAATCAGCCCCAGCATTTT. Protein product: CASSLQVNQPQHF.

The chain joins TRBV5-1 to TRBJ2-7, with TRBD1 matching over 7 bases. This CDR3 has 16 amino acids. The V and J ends lost 3 bases and 1 base, in that order; junction bases with no gene match: 10. Per the germline V gene, CDR1 is SGHRS and CDR2 is YFSETQ. CDR3 amino acids: CASSSRPGTASYEQYF. In DNA form, the CDR3 reads TGCGCCAGCAGCTCGAGACCCGGGACAGCATCCTACGAGCAGTACTTC.

The V and J genes are TRBV11-2 and TRBJ2-7; D unresolved. Trimming stripped 4 bases from V and 0 bases from J, with 13 bases between. The CDR3 extends over 15 amino acids. Germline V gene lookup returns CDR1 SGHAT and CDR2 FQNNGV. In DNA form, the CDR3 reads TGTGCCAGCAGCTCCATGGCGGAAAGCTCCTACGAGCAGTACTTC. Protein sequence: CASSSMAESSYEQYF.

This clone was seen only once. J is TRBJ2-4 and V is TRBV27; 8 bases match TRBD1. The CDR3 is made up of 15 amino acids. With 6 bases clipped from V and 4 bases from J, the junction kept 8 bases outside the gene matches. Germline V CDR1 and CDR2: MNHEY, SMNVEV (reference sequence). The CDR3 bases are TGTGCCAGCAGCTGGACAGGGAATCCTAAAAACATTCAGTACTTC. This translates into CASSWTGNPKNIQYF.

The genes are TRBV6-5 and TRBJ1-2; 8 nucleotides match TRBD1. The CDR3 length is 13 residues. CDR1 is MNHEY, CDR2 SVGAGI, per germline. The trim removed 6 bases at V and 7 bases at J, leaving 7 bases unmatched. The CDR3 DNA reads TGTGCCAGCAGCACCGACAGGGGAGGTGGCTACACCTTC. Translating it yields CASSTDRGGGYTF.

The V call is TRBV19, the J call TRBJ1-1; no clear D gene. This CDR3 spans 15 amino acids. V lost 10 bases and J 3 bases, leaving 21 bases between the germline ends. The V gene's germline CDR1 is LNHDA and CDR2 SQIVND (reference sequence). The CDR3 sequence: CATSKYGRTDTEAFF. The DNA of the CDR3 is TGTGCCACCTCTAAATACGGGCGTACAGACACTGAAGCTTTCTTT.

This clone showed up just once. V usage is TRBV7-6 and J usage is TRBJ2-5, with TRBD2 as a possible D gene (5 bases). V was clipped by 0 bases and J by 4 bases, with 15 bases between them. The germline CDR1 and CDR2 sequences are SGHVS and FNYEAQ. There are 16 residues in the CDR3. The CDR3 sequence is CASSLALTSFRETQYF. For the CDR3, the DNA is TGTGCCAGCAGCTTAGCCCTTACTAGTTTTAGAGAGACCCAGTACTTC.